What follows describes a single T cell receptor beta chain. The clone's antigen remains unknown. Base qualities are not provided; no much larger clone lies one nucleotide away. The data were taken from a study of somatic mutations in cytotoxic T cells in rheumatoid arthritis (dated by TCRdb to 2016 to 2017). For context, the study as a whole: A FACSAria II or Sony SH800 was used to flow-sort some V beta antibody-stained T-cell populations at nearly 100% purity, and TCRB sequencing was also done on sorted V beta1+ cells. To characterize clonality, the study used TCRB deep sequencing while asking whether somatic mutations are carried by expanded CD8+ T-cell clones in newly diagnosed, untreated rheumatoid arthritis. TCRB deep sequencing covered some 60 patients with rheumatoid arthritis along with 20 healthy controls. The median ages of the patient and control groups were essentially identical. What the study reported, not specific to this receptor: In about an eighth of the roughly 65 patients, more than 20% of CD8+ cells belonged to the largest CD8+ clone, while several identical CD8+ TCRB sequences were shared between blood and synovial fluid. Rheumatoid arthritis patients and age-matched healthy controls did not significantly differ in CD8+ T-cell clonality. The antigen targets of the expanded CD8+ clones were unknown, and absence from virus-specific databases did not rule out viral specificity. In patients, CD8+ clonality rose with age (Spearman r ~ 0.45), which was not the case in healthy controls. The slight underrepresentation of TRBV07 in patients was not corrected for multiple comparisons.

From the germline V gene, CDR1 is SGHTA and CDR2 is FQGNSA. The CDR3 runs 14 amino acids, cysteine and valine included. This entry keeps only the CDR3 DNA: 42 bases, framed from base 1. V lost 5 bases and J lost 3 bases, and the count of bases not matched to a germline gene is 6. The 20 healthy controls were blood donors whose buffy coats were used; they had a median age of around 60 years (range 21-70), and about 52% were female. Positive magnetic bead selection on an AutoMACS was used to isolate CD4+ and CD8+ cells, with flow cytometry used to check purity. Ficoll-Paque PLUS density gradient separation was used to isolate peripheral blood mononuclear cells. Nucleospin Tissue or Tissue XS kits were used to extract DNA from CD4-enriched, CD8-enriched or PBMC samples, and a Qubit 2.0 fluorometer was used for quantification. The immunoSEQ assay was applied to genomic DNA for TCRB CDR3 sequencing. As for how the authors treated the data: Only productive TCRB rearrangements were included in the analyses. Defining a clone by its unique TCRB CDR3 sequence, the study calculated clonality as a productive clonality index derived from Shannon entropy. To calculate repertoire overlap between two samples, the template counts of each clone were considered relative to each sample's total templates. A correlation with a Spearman r of roughly 0.66 was found between V-gene usage by flow cytometry and V-gene usage by TCRB sequencing. TCRdb carries this immuneACCESS record with in-frame sequences only. Its versions omit some clonotypes, under half of them owing to an unresolved V gene in the studies checked, with the rest unexplained. V and J calls and clone size are copied from that table; D and trimming were computed from the DNA. The sample table lists about 20,000 clones, 70% to 90% of them with a count of one. The ten most abundant clones make up around 18% of the sample.

The specimen was CD8+ T cells sorted from blood. The rearrangement joined TRBV7-2 to TRBJ2-7; 8 bases in the junction line up with TRBD1. The clonotype was recovered from a woman aged 45-65 years in good health. The CDR3 protein sequence reads: CASSPRTGHYEQYV. The nucleotide sequence is given as TGTGCCAGCAGCCCCCGGACAGGGCACTACGAGCAGTACGTC.